The rows below give T cell receptor beta chains drawn from one sample of a study of T cell responses to AZD1222 COVID-19 vaccine. The repertoire was sequenced with immunoSEQ multiplex PCR; TCRdb's copy has only in-frame clones and lacks some. The sample carries about 130,000 clones, 85% to 95% recorded once. This specimen consisted of peripheral blood, obtained on day 0 of AZD1222 vaccination. Every receptor here comes from an adult in good health. CDR3s include the opening cysteine and the closing phenylalanine or tryptophan. Fields, in order: clone size, J gene, V gene, D gene, CDR3 DNA, CDR3 protein. A D gene is named only where the DNA matches it firmly. Not every row has a clone size; where given, it reads once, few, many or a size class.

>.|TRBJ1-5|TRBV28|.
TGTGCCAGCAAAAGCGGACGGCGGGGCAATCAGCCCCAGCATTTT
CASKSGRRGNQPQHF
>.|TRBJ2-7|TRBV6-5|TRBD1
TGTGCCAGCAGTTACTCGATGGGGACAGGGACCTACGAGCAGTACTTC
CASSYSMGTGTYEQYF
>.|TRBJ1-1|TRBV4-2|.
TGTGCCAGCAGCCCTGGGACGGTGAACACTGAAGCTTTCTTT
CASSPGTVNTEAFF
>.|TRBJ1-2|TRBV5-1|.
TGCGCCAGCAGCTTGGCCGAGGCTCCCTATGGCTACACCTTC
CASSLAEAPYGYTF
>.|TRBJ1-2|TRBV19|.
TGTGCCAGTAGTACGAGTGGAACAGGCTACTATGGCTACACCTTC
CASSTSGTGYYGYTF
>.|TRBJ2-1|TRBV6-5|.
TGTGCCAGCCTTGATAGGGGGGTTGCCTACAATGAGCAGTTCTTC
CASLDRGVAYNEQFF
>.|TRBJ1-2|TRBV6-1|.
TGTGCCAGCAGTGAAATATCGGGGAACTATGGCTACACCTTC
CASSEISGNYGYTF
>.|TRBJ1-2|TRBV5-4|.
TGTGCCAGCAGCCTCGAAGGGGCTCGTAACTATGGCTACACCTTC
CASSLEGARNYGYTF
>.|TRBJ1-4|TRBV19|.
TGTGCCAGTCAAGCCGGGGATTCTAATGAAAAACTGTTTTTT
CASQAGDSNEKLFF
>.|TRBJ1-2|TRBV30|.
TGTGCCTGGAGTGCTTCAGCCGGCGGTGGCTACACCTTC
CAWSASAGGGYTF
>.|TRBJ1-1|TRBV19|.
TGTGCCAGTAGTATAGGGTTAGGGGTGGTGTCTGAAGCTTTCTTT
CASSIGLGVVSEAFF
>.|TRBJ1-1|TRBV7-9|.
TGTGCCAGCAGCTTAGTAGCGTTGGGGAACACTGAAGCTTTCTTT
CASSLVALGNTEAFF
>.|TRBJ2-7|TRBV19|.
TGTGCCAGTAGTATGAGACTGTGGCAGGAGGCGTACTTC
CASSMRLWQEAYF
>.|TRBJ1-1|TRBV3-1/TRBV3-2|.
TGTGCCAGCAGCCAAGTGAGTATGAACACTGAAGCTTTCTTT
CASSQVSMNTEAFF
>.|TRBJ2-7|TRBV28|.
TGTGCCAGCAGTTTATCCCACGAGCAGTACTTC
CASSLSHEQYF
>.|TRBJ2-6|TRBV4-1|.
TGCGCCAGCAGCCAAGGACGCCAGGCCTCTGGGGCCAACGTCCTGACTTTC
CASSQGRQASGANVLTF
>.|TRBJ1-5|TRBV3-1/TRBV3-2|.
TGTGCCAGCAGCCAAGGGGGCTGGGGGCGGCCCCAGCATTTT
CASSQGGWGRPQHF
>.|TRBJ1-2|TRBV5-5|TRBD1
TGTGCCAGCAGCCCTGGGGACAGGATGGGCTATGGCTACACCTTC
CASSPGDRMGYGYTF
>.|TRBJ1-6|TRBV5-1|TRBD1
TGCGCCAGCAGCGTCCAGGGACAGGGGAATTCACCCCTCCACTTT
CASSVQGQGNSPLHF
>.|TRBJ1-1|TRBV12-3/TRBV12-4|.
TGTGCCAGCAAGAGAACCAGTCTCACTGAAGCTTTCTTT
CASKRTSLTEAFF
>.|TRBJ1-2|TRBV5-6|.
TGTGCCAGCAGCTCAGGAACGATAGGGTATGGCTACACCTTC
CASSSGTIGYGYTF
>.|TRBJ2-1|TRBV5-5|TRBD1
TGTGCCAGCAGCCCCGGGACAGGGAGGTACAATGAGCAGTTCTTC
CASSPGTGRYNEQFF
>.|TRBJ2-3|TRBV28|.
TGTGCCAGCAGGGACAGTGGGTTTCCAGATACGCAGTATTTT
CASRDSGFPDTQYF
>once|TRBJ2-1|TRBV27|TRBD1
TGTGCCAGCACGGACAGGTTAGTGAAAAACGACAATGAGCAGTTCTTC
CASTDRLVKNDNEQFF
>.|TRBJ2-3|TRBV12-3/TRBV12-4|.
TGTGCCAGCTCCCTACACGCAGATACGCAGTATTTT
CASSLHADTQYF
>.|TRBJ1-4|TRBV4-1|.
TGCGCCAGCAGCGACGCGGAGTGGGAAAAACTGTTTTTT
CASSDAEWEKLFF
>.|TRBJ1-4|TRBV6-1|.
TGTGCCAGCAGTGACGCAGGGGAAACTAATGAAAAACTGTTTTTT
CASSDAGETNEKLFF
>.|TRBJ1-2|TRBV6-5|.
TGTGCCAGCAGTCGAGAGGGAGAATATGGCTACACCTTC
CASSREGEYGYTF
>.|TRBJ2-1|TRBV12-3/TRBV12-4|.
TGTGCCAGCAGGCTTAATGAGCAGTTCTTC
CASRLNEQFF
>once|TRBJ1-1|TRBV4-3|TRBD1
TGCGCCAGCAGCCAAGATGGACAGGGGCACACTGAAGCTTTCTTT
CASSQDGQGHTEAFF
>.|TRBJ1-5|TRBV18|.
TGTGCCAGCTCACCCGAGAGGAGCCACCAGCCCCAGCATTTT
CASSPERSHQPQHF
>.|TRBJ2-7|TRBV14|.
TGTGCCAGCAGCCACCTCCATGACTCCGCCTACGAGCAGTACTTC
CASSHLHDSAYEQYF
>.|TRBJ1-3|TRBV7-5|.
TGTGCCAGAGACAGGGAAGCTGGAAACACCATATATTTT
CARDREAGNTIYF